The T cell receptor beta chain under discussion was sequenced for a study of control samples from healthy donors and cancer patients. Some clones are missing from TCRdb's copy, which holds only in-frame ones; the method was immunoSEQ multiplex PCR. The table shows roughly 70,000 clones, with less than 95% occurring only once. This CDR3 region has 13 residues. The V and J ends lost 5 bases and 6 bases respectively, with 13 bases between them. The germline V gene encodes CDR1 MNHEY and CDR2 SVGAGI. The sample consisted of blood. The chain couples TRBV6-5 to TRBJ1-2, with D unclear. The sequence came from a woman aged 25-40 years in good health. CDR3 region: CASSHQGSDGYTF. The CDR3 region has the DNA TGTGCCAGCAGTCATCAAGGATCGGATGGCTACACCTTC.